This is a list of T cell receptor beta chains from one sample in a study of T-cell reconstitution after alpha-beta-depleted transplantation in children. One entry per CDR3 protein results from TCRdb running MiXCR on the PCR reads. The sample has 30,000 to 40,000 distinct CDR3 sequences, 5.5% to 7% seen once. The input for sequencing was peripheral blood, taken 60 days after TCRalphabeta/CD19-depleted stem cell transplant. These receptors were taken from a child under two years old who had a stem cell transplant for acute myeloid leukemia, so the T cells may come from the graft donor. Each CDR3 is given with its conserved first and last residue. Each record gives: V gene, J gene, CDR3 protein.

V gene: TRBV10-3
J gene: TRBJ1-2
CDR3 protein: CAISAPYGYTF

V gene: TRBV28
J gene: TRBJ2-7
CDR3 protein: CASSPSGLAWREQYF

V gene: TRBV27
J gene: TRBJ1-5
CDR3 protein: CASSLTGVQPQHF

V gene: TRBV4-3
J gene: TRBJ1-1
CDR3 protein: CASSQEEGTEAFF

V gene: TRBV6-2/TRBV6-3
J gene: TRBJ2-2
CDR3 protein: CASSYTSGELFF

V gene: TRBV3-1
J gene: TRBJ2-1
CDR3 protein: CASCPLPHGANEQFF

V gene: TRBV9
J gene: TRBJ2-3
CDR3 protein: CASSVVVGLASTDTQYF

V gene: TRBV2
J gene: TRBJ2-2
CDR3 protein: CASSPDYTGELFF

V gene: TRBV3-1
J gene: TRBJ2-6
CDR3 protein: CASSQERGTGRRPGANVLTF

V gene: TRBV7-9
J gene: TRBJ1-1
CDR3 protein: CAILEVKGAFF

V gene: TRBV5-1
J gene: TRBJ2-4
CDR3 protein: CASSQGGLKAKNIQYF

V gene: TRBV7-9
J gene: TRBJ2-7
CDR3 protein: CASSLVPEATYEQYF

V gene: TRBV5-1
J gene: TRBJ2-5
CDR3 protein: CASSPTEETQYF

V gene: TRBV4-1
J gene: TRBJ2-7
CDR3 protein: CASSPQGGKRTYEQYF

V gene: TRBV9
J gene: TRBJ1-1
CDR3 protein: CASSVTIYGEAFF

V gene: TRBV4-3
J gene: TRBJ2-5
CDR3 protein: CASSLLAGVETQYF

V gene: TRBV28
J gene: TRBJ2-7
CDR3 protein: CASSLQTGEDREQYF

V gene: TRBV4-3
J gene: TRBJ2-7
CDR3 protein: CASSQRQGRSYEQYF

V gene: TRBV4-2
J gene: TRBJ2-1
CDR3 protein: CASAFTSGGGSSYNEQFF

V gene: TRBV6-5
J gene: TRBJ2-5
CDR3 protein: CASSYSPTTGLRKETQYF

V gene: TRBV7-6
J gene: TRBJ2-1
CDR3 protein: CASSFLGGSSNEQFF

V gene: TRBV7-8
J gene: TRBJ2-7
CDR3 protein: CASNPAGGGTYEQYF

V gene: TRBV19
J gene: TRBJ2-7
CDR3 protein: CASGYSYEQYF

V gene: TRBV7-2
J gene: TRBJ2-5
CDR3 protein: CASSLPPFSSSGLYSGQETQYF

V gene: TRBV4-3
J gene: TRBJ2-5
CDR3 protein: CASGRGRAETQYF

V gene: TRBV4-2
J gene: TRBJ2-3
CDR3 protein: CASSQPAWGGTDTQYF

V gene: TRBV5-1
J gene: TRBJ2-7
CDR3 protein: CASRPGQGPIYSYEQYF

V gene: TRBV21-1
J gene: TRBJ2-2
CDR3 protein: CASSSPGLAGGPGGELFF

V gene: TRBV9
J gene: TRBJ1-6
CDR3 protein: CASSSPRGAHNSPLHF

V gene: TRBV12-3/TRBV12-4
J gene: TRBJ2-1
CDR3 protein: CASWIGHRGPSYNEQFF

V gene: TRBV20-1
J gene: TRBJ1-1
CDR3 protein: CSASLSDTEAFF

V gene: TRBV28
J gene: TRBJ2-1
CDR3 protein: CASSLNRASGSRSGFF

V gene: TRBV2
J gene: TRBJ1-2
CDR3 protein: CASSEGSFGYGYTF

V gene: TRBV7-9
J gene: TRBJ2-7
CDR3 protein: CASSLRQGAYEQYF

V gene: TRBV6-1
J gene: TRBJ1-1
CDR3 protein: CATARQVLGTEAFF

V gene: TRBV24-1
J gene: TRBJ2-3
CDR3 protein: CATSKGGHSTDTQYF

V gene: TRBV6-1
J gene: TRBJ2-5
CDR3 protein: CASSPGTAEETQYF

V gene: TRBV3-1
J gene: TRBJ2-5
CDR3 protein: CASSPGTSGGAWETQYF

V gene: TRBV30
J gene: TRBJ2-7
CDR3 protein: CAWGPRTFSSYEQYF

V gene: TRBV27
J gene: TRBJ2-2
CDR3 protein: CASTVSAGVTTGELFF

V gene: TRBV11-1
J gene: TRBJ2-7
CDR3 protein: CASSSDYYNYEQYF